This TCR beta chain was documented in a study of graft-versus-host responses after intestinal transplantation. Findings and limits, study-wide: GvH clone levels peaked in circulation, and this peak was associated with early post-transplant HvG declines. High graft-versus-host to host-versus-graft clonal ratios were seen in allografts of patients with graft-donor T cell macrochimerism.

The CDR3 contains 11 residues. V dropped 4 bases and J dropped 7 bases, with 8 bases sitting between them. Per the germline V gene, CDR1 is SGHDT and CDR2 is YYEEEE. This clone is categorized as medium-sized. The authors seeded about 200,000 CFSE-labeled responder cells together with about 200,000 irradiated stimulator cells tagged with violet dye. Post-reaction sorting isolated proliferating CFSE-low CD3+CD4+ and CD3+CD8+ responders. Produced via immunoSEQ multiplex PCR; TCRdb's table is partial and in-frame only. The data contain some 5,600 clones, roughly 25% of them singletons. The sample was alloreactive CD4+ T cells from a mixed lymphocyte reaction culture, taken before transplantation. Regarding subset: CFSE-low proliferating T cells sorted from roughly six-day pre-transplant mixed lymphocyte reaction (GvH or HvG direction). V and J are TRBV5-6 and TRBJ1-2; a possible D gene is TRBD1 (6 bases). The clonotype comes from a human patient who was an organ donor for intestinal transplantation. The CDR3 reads CASSIGGGYTF. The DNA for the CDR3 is TGTGCCAGCAGCATAGGGGGTGGCTACACCTTC.